A single sample is the source of the 17 T cell receptor beta chains below, sequenced in a study of molecular identifiers for immune sequencing clone quantification. TCRdb re-called the PCR reads through MiXCR, storing one row per CDR3 protein. In the table there are some 100,000 distinct CDR3 sequences, 36% of which are singletons. Sequenced input: naive CD8+ T cells from blood, with Jurkat cell RNA spiked in. Subset noted: FACS-sorted CD8+CD4-CCR7+CD45RA+ naive T cells. The receptors come from a human donor in good health. Some libraries in this study had Jurkat cell RNA spiked in.

The table lists this clonotype with a few counts. The rearrangement uses TRBV28 and TRBJ2-3, with 8 bases lining up with TRBD1. V gave up 6 bases and J gave up 0 bases; unmatched junction bases: 8. This CDR3 is 16 amino acids long. CDR1 is MDHEN, CDR2 SYDVKM, per germline. CDR3 in DNA: TGTGCCAGCAGATCCGGGACAGGTTGGAGCACAGATACGCAGTATTTT. Protein sequence: CASRSGTGWSTDTQYF. The variable domain in full, completed from reference TRBV28 and TRBJ2-3, reads DVKVTQSSRYLVKRTGEKVFLECVQDMDHENMFWYRQDPGLGLRLIYFSYDVKMKEKGDIPEGYSVSREKKERFSLILESASTNQTSMYLCASRSGTGWSTDTQYFGPGTRLTVL.

The V call is TRBV6-6, the J call TRBJ2-5, with a possible D match to TRBD1 (6 bases). Trimming left V 6 bases short and J 4 bases short, with 15 bases between. The CDR3 has 14 residues. CDR1 is MNHNY and CDR2 is SVGAGI in the germline V gene (reference sequence). The CDR3 DNA sequence: TGTGCCAGCAGGTACCGGACAGTTTTAGAGACCCAGTACTTC. Protein product: CASRYRTVLETQYF.

On this clonotype itself: A much larger clonotype is one base distant, so this may be a read error. The chain links TRBV7-6 to TRBJ2-3, with 10 positions matching TRBD2. CDR3 length equals 18 residues. The J segment lost 3 bases and the V segment lost 5 bases, leaving 14 bases of the junction unmatched. Germline lookup yields CDR1 SGHVS and CDR2 FNYEAQ. In DNA, the CDR3 is TGTGCCAGCAGCGCGGGCGTCCTAGCGGGAGTACTAACAGATACGCAGTATTTT. It specifies CASSAGVLAGVLTDTQYF. The variable domain in full, completed from reference TRBV7-6 and TRBJ2-3, reads GAGVSQSPRYKVTKRGQDVALRCDPISGHVSLYWYRQALGQGPEFLTYFNYEAQQDKSGLPNDRFSAERPEGSISTLTIQRTEQRDSAMYRCASSAGVLAGVLTDTQYFGPGTRLTVL.

On this clonotype: Because the CDR3 is missing its conserved closing phenylalanine or tryptophan, this is likely a read error. The DNA is left out, because the CDR3 cannot be placed on it with certainty; the CDR3 is given as TCRdb lists it. The chain is built from TRBV5-1 and TRBJ1-5; TRBD1, the D gene given by the table, was not confirmed from the DNA. The CDR3 spans 17 amino acids, including both terminal residues. Germline CDR1 is SGHRS and CDR2 is YFSETQ. The CDR3 here is CASTLDRETPSHQPQQY.

This clonotype appeared a few times. The chain joins TRBV19 to TRBJ2-1; maybe TRBD1 (9 bases). CDR3 length equals 14 residues. Between the trimmed V and J ends, which lost 5 bases and 8 bases, there was a span of 16 bases. Germline lookup yields CDR1 LNHDA and CDR2 SQIVND (reference sequence). DNA for the CDR3: TGTGCCAGTAGTGCGGGGGGACAGGGCTATGAGCAGTTCTTC. Amino acids: CASSAGGQGYEQFF.

This sequence joins TRBV12-3 or TRBV12-4 and TRBJ2-7, with TRBD2 matching 13 bases. The CDR3 extends over 19 amino acids. The V segment lost 3 bases and the J segment 0 bases; nucleotides outside the gene matches: 11. CDR3 in DNA: TGTGCCAGCAGTTTGGAGCCCGGACTAGCGGGAGTATTCTCCTACGAGCAGTACTTC. Protein product: CASSLEPGLAGVFSYEQYF.

Comments on this clonotype: A much larger clone sits a single nucleotide away, making a read error possible. The V gene is TRBV6-5, the J gene TRBJ1-2, with D possibly matching TRBD1 (5 bases). This CDR3 spans 13 amino acids. Germline V CDR1 and CDR2: MNHEY, SVGAGI. This CDR3 reads CVSTDRIFLGYTF. The CDR3 nucleotides are TGTGTCAGCACCGACAGAATTTTCCTTGGCTACACCTTC.

This chain connects TRBV6-5 to TRBJ1-6; 7 bases are shared with TRBD1. This CDR3 is 17 amino acids long. V shed 6 bases and J 11 bases; nucleotides not matched to a gene: 19. Germline lookup yields CDR1 MNHEY and CDR2 SVGAGI. The CDR3 coding sequence is TGTGCCAGCAGCGATCGACAGGGCCAGGGGGTGCAACCACCCCTCCACTTT. It codes for CASSDRQGQGVQPPLHF.

This clonotype was counted a few times. V is TRBV12-3 or TRBV12-4 and J is TRBJ2-7, with TRBD2 as a possible D gene (5 bases). The CDR3 runs to 12 residues. Trimming took 6 bases from V and 2 from J, leaving 8 bases between them. In DNA form, the CDR3 reads TGTGCCAGCAGGTCCGGGACCTACGAGCAGTACTTC. Translation gives CASRSGTYEQYF.

Comment on this clonotype: The junction differs from germline at one of its ends, possibly a read error. The chain uses TRBV15 and TRBJ2-3; D unresolved. This CDR3 has 14 amino acids. In germline, CDR1 is LNHNV, CDR2 YYDKDF (reference sequence). As DNA, the CDR3 is TGTGCCACCAGCAGAGTGGTGAGGCCAGATGCGCAGTATTTT. Translating gives CATSRVVRPDAQYF.

The rearrangement joins TRBV2 to TRBJ2-1; D might be TRBD2 (6 bases). Looked up from germline, CDR1 is SNHLY and CDR2 is FYNNEI. The V end lost 10 bases, the J end lost 0 bases, and 19 bases lay between the germline ends. The CDR3 has 16 residues. For the CDR3, the DNA is TGTGCCAACCGTTACGGGGAGGAAGGCTCCTACAATGAGCAGTTCTTC. Protein sequence: CANRYGEEGSYNEQFF.

Remarks on this clonotype: A read error may be the cause here, since a much bigger clone is one base away. This sequence joins TRBV6-2 or TRBV6-3 and TRBJ2-6, with D tentatively TRBD1 (5 bases). This CDR3 region has 15 residues. Per the germline V gene, CDR1 is MNHEY and CDR2 is SVGEGT. DNA for the CDR3: TGTGCCAGCACCGACTGGAGCTCTGGGGCCTACGTCCTGACTTTC. This encodes CASTDWSSGAYVLTF.

This clonotype has just a few counts. Here the CDR3 reads CASSQDQSPPSYNEQFF. The CDR3 DNA sequence: TGCGCCAGCAGCCAAGACCAATCCCCCCCCAGTTACAATGAGCAGTTCTTC. V gene TRBV4-3 combines with J gene TRBJ2-1; unclear D gene. Germline loops: CDR1 LGHNA, CDR2 YSLEER. With 0 bases removed from V and 4 bases from J, the gap between germline ends came to 16 bases. CDR3 length: 17 amino acids.

This clonotype was detected a few times. This CDR3 reads CASSLAQGWEVSGANVLTF. The CDR3 DNA reads TGTGCCAGCAGCTTAGCTCAAGGTTGGGAGGTCTCTGGGGCCAACGTCCTGACTTTC. This chain connects TRBV11-2 to TRBJ2-6; TRBD2 is a possible D gene (6 bases). The germline V gene encodes CDR1 SGHAT and CDR2 FQNNGV. This CDR3 has 19 residues. V lost 1 base, J lost 0 bases, and 16 bases lay in between.

The chain combines TRBV10-3 with TRBJ2-3; D gene unclear. V lost 0 bases and J lost 6, with 10 bases in between. There are 14 residues in the CDR3. CDR1 and CDR2 (germline): ENHRY, SYGVKD. Written as DNA, the CDR3 is TGTGCCATCAGTGAGTCAGCAGCCCGGGATACGCAGTATTTT. This translates into CAISESAARDTQYF.

The chain is built from TRBV27 and TRBJ2-5; 11 bases are a match to TRBD2. The CDR3 contains 17 residues. The V gene's germline CDR1 is MNHEY and CDR2 SMNVEV (reference sequence). With V trimmed by 2 bases and J by 1 base, 6 bases remained unmatched. Here the CDR3 DNA reads TGTGCCAGCAGTTTAATAGGAACTAGCGGGAGCCAAGAGACCCAGTACTTC. This gives the protein CASSLIGTSGSQETQYF.

In its sample, this clonotype was seen a few times. The chain combines TRBV9 with TRBJ2-3; 9 bases are a match to TRBD1. This CDR3 has 16 amino acids. Germline lookup yields CDR1 SGDLS and CDR2 YYNGEE. After removal of 3 bases from V and 2 bases from J, the junction contained 7 bases not matched to a gene. The CDR3 spells CASSESGQGITDTQYF. The CDR3 DNA is TGTGCCAGCAGCGAGTCGGGACAGGGCATCACAGATACGCAGTATTTT. Complete variable domain (other parts from reference TRBV9 and TRBJ2-3): DSGVTQTPKHLITATGQRVTLRCSPRSGDLSVYWYQQSLDQGLQFLIQYYNGEERAKGNILERFSAQQFPDLHSELNLSSLELGDSALYFCASSESGQGITDTQYFGPGTRLTVL.